These 10 T cell receptor beta chains came from one sample sequenced in a study of blood T cell repertoires in COVID-19. The data were produced by immunoSEQ multiplex PCR, yet TCRdb's version contains in-frame clones alone and is incomplete. The profile shows more than 300,000 clones, around 83% of them singletons. Sequencing input: PBMCs or T cells enriched from blood (not recorded which). These TCRs come from a woman in her fifties or sixties who had recovered from COVID-19.

V and J are TRBV15 and TRBJ2-7; D may be TRBD1 (7 bases). This CDR3 comprises 14 residues. Germline V gene lookup returns CDR1 LNHNV and CDR2 YYDKDF (reference sequence). V lost 0 bases to trimming and J lost 2 bases, with 8 bases between them. CDR3 DNA sequence: TGTGCCACCAGCAGAGACAGGGGGGCCTACGAGCAGTACTTC. Protein sequence: CATSRDRGAYEQYF.

The chain is built from TRBV6-6 and TRBJ2-3; TRBD2 might be the D (5 bases). This CDR3 has 15 amino acids. The ends were cut back, 3 bases at V and 4 bases at J, with 14 bases in the middle. CDR1 and CDR2 (germline): MNHNY, SVGAGI (reference sequence). Here the CDR3 reads CASSYLINGADTQYF. The DNA for the CDR3 is TGTGCCAGCAGTTATCTAATCAACGGGGCAGATACGCAGTATTTT.

The chain joins TRBV6-5 to TRBJ1-1; D gene ambiguous. The germline CDR1 and CDR2 sequences are MNHEY and SVGAGI. The CDR3 totals 15 residues. V lost 5 bases, J lost 3 bases, and 16 bases lay in between. CDR3 bases: TGTGCCAGCAGTACACCAGGCGGGAGCCACACTGAAGCTTTCTTT. Its translation is CASSTPGGSHTEAFF.

The genes are TRBV19 and TRBJ2-2; TRBD1 might be the D (6 bases). The CDR3 runs 15 residues. The germline CDR1 and CDR2 sequences are LNHDA and SQIVND (reference sequence). V was trimmed by 3 bases and J by 6 bases, leaving 14 bases between them. The CDR3 DNA reads as TGTGCCAGTAGTATGGGCAGGGCAGGGGCCGGGGAGCTGTTTTTT. This sequence encodes CASSMGRAGAGELFF.

This clone was detected only a few times. V usage is TRBV5-5 and J usage is TRBJ1-5; D is unresolved. V lost 3 bases to trimming and J lost 5 bases, with 15 bases between them. The germline gives CDR1 SGHKS, CDR2 YYEKEE (reference sequence). The CDR3 runs to 15 residues. The CDR3 sequence is CASSSSTGSYQPQHF. The CDR3 nucleotides are TGTGCCAGCAGCTCGTCGACGGGGAGCTATCAGCCCCAGCATTTT.

The chain links TRBV6-5 to TRBJ1-1; D gene unclear. Trimming shortened V by 2 bases and J by 5 bases, and 12 bases separated the two germline ends. The CDR3 consists of 14 residues. CDR1 MNHEY and CDR2 SVGAGI come from the germline V gene. CDR3 sequence: CASSYRYERTEAFF. CDR3 sequence (DNA): TGTGCCAGCAGTTACAGGTACGAGAGGACTGAAGCTTTCTTT.

The chain is built from TRBV7-8 and TRBJ1-2, with 7 bases aligning to TRBD1. From germline, CDR1 is SGHVS and CDR2 FQNEAQ. The CDR3 length is 15 residues. J lost 6 bases, V lost 4 bases, and 11 bases had no gene match. The CDR3 loop is CASSSGVYGQDGYTF. The CDR3 nucleotides read TGTGCCAGCAGCTCCGGCGTTTATGGACAGGATGGCTACACCTTC.

V and J are TRBV4-1 and TRBJ2-1; possibly TRBD1 for D (6 bases). V lost 3 bases and J 2 bases, leaving 14 bases between the germline ends. The CDR3 contains 16 residues. CDR1 is MGHRA, CDR2 YSYEKL, per germline. The CDR3 DNA is TGCGCCAGCAGCCAGAGATCTGAGGGGGCCTACAATGAGCAGTTCTTC. The encoded protein is CASSQRSEGAYNEQFF.

This clone appeared a few times. V usage is TRBV21-1 and J usage is TRBJ2-3; the D call of TRBD2 is as the table states it, not checked on the DNA. TRBV21-1 is a pseudogene. This CDR3 is built from 19 residues. The CDR3 DNA follows: TGTGCCAGCAGCAAATCGGGGACTAGCGGGAGAGAAGGAAGAGATACGCAGTATTTT. Translation: CASSKSGTSGREGRDTQYF.

This chain links TRBV7-2 with TRBJ2-2; D may be TRBD2 (6 bases). With 5 bases removed from V and 4 bases from J, the gap between germline ends came to 14 bases. Germline V gene data show CDR1 as SGHTA and CDR2 as FQGNSA. The CDR3 is made up of 15 amino acids. The CDR3 nucleotides are TGTGCCAGCAGCCCGGGGGTGCGAGGCACCGGGGAGCTGTTTTTT. It encodes CASSPGVRGTGELFF.